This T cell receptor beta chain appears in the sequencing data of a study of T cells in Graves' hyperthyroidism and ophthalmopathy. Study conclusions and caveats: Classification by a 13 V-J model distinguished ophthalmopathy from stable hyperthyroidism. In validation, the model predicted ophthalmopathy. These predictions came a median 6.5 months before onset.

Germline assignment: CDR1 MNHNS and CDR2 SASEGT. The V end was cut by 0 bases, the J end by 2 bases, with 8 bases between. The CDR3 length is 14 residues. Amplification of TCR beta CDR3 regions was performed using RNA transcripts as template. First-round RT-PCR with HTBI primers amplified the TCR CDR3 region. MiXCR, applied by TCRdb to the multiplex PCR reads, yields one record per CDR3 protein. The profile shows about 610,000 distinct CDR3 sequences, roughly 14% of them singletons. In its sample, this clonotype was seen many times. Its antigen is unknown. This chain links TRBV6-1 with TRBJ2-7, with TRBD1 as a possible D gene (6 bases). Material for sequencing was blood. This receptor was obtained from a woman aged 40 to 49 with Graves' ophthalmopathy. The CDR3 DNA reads TGTGCCAGCAGTGAAGCTAGGGGGACCTACGAGCAGTACTTC. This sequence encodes CASSEARGTYEQYF.